One and the same sample provided the 30 T cell receptor beta chains below, sequenced in a study of blood T cell repertoires in COVID-19. Measured with immunoSEQ multiplex PCR; TCRdb has only the in-frame clones, and not every one. The table lists approximately 40,000 clones, 75% to 90% of them singletons. Source material: peripheral blood. These receptor sequences come from a man aged 60 to 75 with active or convalescent COVID-19.

This chain connects TRBV19 to TRBJ1-1; tentative D call: TRBD1 (6 bases). Germline V gene sequence: CDR1 LNHDA, CDR2 SQIVND (reference sequence). There are 15 residues in the CDR3. Trimming cost V 3 bases and J 1 base, with 12 bases left between them. The CDR3 DNA sequence: TGTGCCAGTAGTATTCCCGGGACAAAGAACACTGAAGCTTTCTTT. Protein product: CASSIPGTKNTEAFF.

This rearrangement joins TRBV2 to TRBJ2-6, with D tentatively TRBD1 (5 bases). Germline V gives CDR1 SNHLY, CDR2 FYNNEI. Deletions cut 4 bases from V and 2 bases from J, with 9 bases between. CDR3 length: 15 amino acids. The CDR3 nucleotides read TGTGCCAGCAGTGTGGAAGGGGCTGGGGCCAACGTCCTGACTTTC. It yields the protein CASSVEGAGANVLTF.

The rearrangement links TRBV2 to TRBJ2-7; 9 bases line up with TRBD1. Germline V gene lookup returns CDR1 SNHLY and CDR2 FYNNEI. The CDR3 is 12 amino acids. Trimming removed 5 bases from V and 6 bases from J; junction bases left unmatched: 2. The DNA of the CDR3 is TGTGCCAGCAGTTGGACAGGGGCCGAGCAGTACGTC. This codes for CASSWTGAEQYV.

J is TRBJ2-1 and V is TRBV7-9, with 10 bases fitting TRBD2. Germline lookup yields CDR1 SEHNR and CDR2 FQNEAQ (reference sequence). The CDR3 runs 16 residues. Losses at the gene ends were 1 base for V and 7 bases for J; bases not matched to a gene: 7. In DNA, the CDR3 is TGTGCCAGCAGCTTAGGGTCTAGCGGGGGAATTAATGAGCAGTTCTTC. Encoded protein: CASSLGSSGGINEQFF.

The V gene is TRBV7-9, the J gene TRBJ1-4; possible D gene TRBD1, 5 bases. The CDR3 is 15 amino acids. CDR1 is SEHNR, CDR2 FQNEAQ, per germline (reference sequence). Trimming pared 3 bases from V and 0 bases from J, leaving 8 bases between. The CDR3 loop is CASSFTGPTNEKLFF. The CDR3 DNA follows: TGTGCCAGCAGCTTCACAGGCCCAACTAATGAAAAACTGTTTTTT.

The J gene is TRBJ2-2, the V gene TRBV5-1; weak D call: TRBD1 (5 bases). This CDR3 region has 16 residues. Trimming shortened V by 6 bases and J by 2 bases, and 17 bases separated the two germline ends. Germline loops: CDR1 SGHRS, CDR2 YFSETQ. This CDR3 is CASTFAVGVNTGELFF. The CDR3 nucleotides are TGCGCCAGCACATTCGCGGTAGGGGTCAACACCGGGGAGCTGTTTTTT.

The gene calls are TRBV5-1 and TRBJ2-3, with 8 bases fitting TRBD1. CDR3 length equals 15 residues. Germline V gene lookup returns CDR1 SGHRS and CDR2 YFSETQ. The ends lost 0 bases at V and 2 bases at J; junction bases unmatched: 2. CDR3 nucleotides: TGCGCCAGCAGCTTGGGGGACAGGAACACAGATACGCAGTATTTT. Its translation is CASSLGDRNTDTQYF.

In this sample, this clone turned up a few times. The rearrangement uses TRBV7-2 and TRBJ1-5; 8 positions agree with TRBD1. Germline loops: CDR1 SGHTA, CDR2 FQGNSA. J was trimmed by 9 bases and V by 5 bases; bases with no gene match: 12. The CDR3 spans 15 residues. The CDR3 coding sequence is TGTGCCAGCAGCCCCGGGAGGACAGGGTCGATGCCCCAGCATTTT. Translating gives CASSPGRTGSMPQHF.

The rearrangement joins TRBV10-3 to TRBJ2-1; D is ambiguous. Between the trimmed V and J ends, which lost 8 bases and 7 bases, there was a span of 12 bases. Germline loops: CDR1 ENHRY, CDR2 SYGVKD. The CDR3 length is 12 residues. The CDR3 DNA reads as TGTGCCATCGCGGAACACATGAATGAGCAGTTCTTC. This gives the protein CAIAEHMNEQFF.

This chain joins TRBV3-1 (or the pseudogene TRBV3-2) and TRBJ2-2; D possibly corresponds to TRBD2 (6 bases). V was shortened by 6 bases and J by 8 bases, with 22 bases between the two germline ends. Germline V gene sequence: CDR1 LGHDT, CDR2 YNNKEL (reference sequence). CDR3 length equals 16 residues. CDR3 coding DNA: TGTGCCAGCAGGCAGCTACCGGGTGGGAGGAATGGGGAGCTGTTTTTT. It is translated as CASRQLPGGRNGELFF.

The CDR3 loop is CASSRPGGPVEQFF. The DNA for the CDR3 is TGTGCCAGCAGTCGACCGGGAGGGCCAGTTGAGCAGTTCTTC. The V call is TRBV6-6, the J call TRBJ2-1; 8 nucleotides match TRBD2. The CDR3 extends over 14 amino acids. CDR1 MNHNY and CDR2 SVGAGI come from the germline V gene (reference sequence). The junction had 9 bases not matched to a gene; V was cut back by 5 bases and J by 9 bases.

This clone showed up just once. The chain joins TRBV5-6 to TRBJ1-1; tentative D call: TRBD1 (6 bases). Germline CDR1 reads SGHDT; CDR2 reads YYEEEE. The CDR3 totals 13 residues. V lost 6 bases, J lost 5 bases, and 14 bases lay in between. CDR3 in amino acids: CASNIQGRTEAFF. DNA for the CDR3: TGTGCCAGCAACATACAGGGAAGAACTGAAGCTTTCTTT.

This chain joins TRBV11-3 and TRBJ1-2; 10 bases map to TRBD1. Germline V gene sequence: CDR1 SGHNT, CDR2 YENEEA. The CDR3 sequence is 13 residues long. V lost 6 bases and J lost 8; bases outside the gene matches: 6. The CDR3 loop is CASRQTGGDGYTF. In nucleotides, the CDR3 is TGTGCCAGCAGACAGACAGGGGGCGACGGCTACACCTTC. The whole variable domain, remainder taken from reference TRBV11-3 and TRBJ1-2, is EAGVVQSPRYKIIEKKQPVAFWCNPISGHNTLYWYLQNLGQGPELLIRYENEEAVDDSQLPKDRFSAERLKGVDSTLKIQPAELGDSAVYLCASRQTGGDGYTFGSGTRLTVV.

The rearrangement links TRBV3-1 (or the pseudogene TRBV3-2) to TRBJ2-2; no clear D. This CDR3 has 11 amino acids. Per the germline V gene, CDR1 is LGHDT and CDR2 is YNNKEL (reference sequence). V was cut by 4 bases and J by 8 bases, with 5 bases left in between. CDR3 protein: CASSPGGELFF. The CDR3 region has the DNA TGTGCCAGCAGCCCCGGTGGGGAGCTGTTTTTT.

This rearrangement joins TRBV7-2 to TRBJ2-1; 9 bases line up with TRBD2. V dropped 11 bases and J dropped 0; count of bases not matched to a gene: 8. This CDR3 is built from 15 residues. CDR1 and CDR2 from the germline V gene are SGHTA and FQGNSA. CDR3 protein: CAVSGGRLSYNEQFF. CDR3 in DNA: TGTGCCGTCAGCGGGGGGCGCCTCTCCTACAATGAGCAGTTCTTC.

The chain recombines TRBV18 with TRBJ2-7, with D possibly matching TRBD2 (6 bases). Germline V gives CDR1 KGHSH, CDR2 LQKENI. This CDR3 comprises 13 residues. Trimming left V 3 bases short and J 3 bases short, with 9 bases between. The CDR3: CASSPLGGYEQYV. The CDR3 DNA reads TGTGCCAGCTCACCCCTCGGGGGCTACGAGCAGTACGTC.

This chain uses TRBV30 with TRBJ1-6; maybe TRBD1 (5 bases). Between the trimmed V and J ends, which lost 3 bases and 2 bases, there was a span of 17 bases. The CDR3 length is 17 residues. The V gene's germline CDR1 is GTSNPN and CDR2 SVGIG (reference sequence). The chain's CDR3 is CAWSGGRINTYNSPLHF. Here the CDR3 DNA reads TGTGCCTGGAGCGGGGGGAGGATCAACACCTATAATTCACCCCTCCACTTT.

This clone was counted between two and nine times. The chain employs TRBV28 and TRBJ2-1, with 9 bases identical to TRBD1. The CDR3 is 17 amino acids. The germline gives CDR1 MDHEN, CDR2 SYDVKM. Trimming removed 5 bases from V and 8 bases from J; junction bases left unmatched: 16. The CDR3 protein is CASSPHPTGGIRDEQFF. CDR3 DNA: TGTGCCAGCAGTCCCCACCCGACAGGGGGGATTAGGGATGAGCAGTTCTTC.

The rearrangement uses TRBV7-9 and TRBJ2-3; a possible D gene is TRBD2 (6 bases). The CDR3 has 15 residues. Deletions cut 2 bases from V and 7 bases from J, with 16 bases between. Germline V CDR1 and CDR2: SEHNR, FQNEAQ (reference sequence). The CDR3 region is CASSLTGLFPYTQYF. CDR3 coding DNA: TGTGCCAGCAGCTTAACGGGACTTTTCCCCTATACGCAGTATTTT.

This clone showed up just once. The V and J genes are TRBV19 and TRBJ1-5; 12 positions agree with TRBD1. Germline CDR1 is LNHDA and CDR2 is SQIVND (reference sequence). The CDR3 length is 18 residues. The trim removed 7 bases at V and 7 bases at J, leaving 17 bases unmatched. This CDR3 is CASTPINGGTGGRQPQHF. In DNA form, the CDR3 reads TGTGCCAGTACCCCCATTAACGGGGGGACAGGGGGCCGACAGCCCCAGCATTTT.

The chain has TRBV18 and TRBJ2-1; TRBD2 matches at 10 bases. J gave up 12 bases and V 2 bases, and 10 bases lay outside the gene matches. The CDR3 length is 15 residues. Germline assignment: CDR1 KGHSH and CDR2 LQKENI. CDR3 residues: CASSPIGLAEQGQFF. The DNA for the CDR3 is TGTGCCAGCTCACCAATAGGACTAGCGGAGCAGGGGCAGTTCTTC.

CDR3 bases: TGTGCCAGCAGTTACCCTAGGATCGACGAGCAGTTCTTC. Amino acids: CASSYPRIDEQFF. The chain recombines TRBV6-5 with TRBJ2-1; D unresolved. Trimming took off 2 bases at V and 10 bases at J, with 12 bases between the two ends. The CDR3 sequence is 13 residues long. Germline V gene sequence: CDR1 MNHEY, CDR2 SVGAGI.

The rearrangement links TRBV5-6 to TRBJ1-2; no firm D call. V was cut by 2 bases and J by 8 bases, with 10 bases left in between. This CDR3 is built from 12 residues. Germline values: CDR1 SGHDT, CDR2 YYEEEE. CDR3 residues: CASSLAARGYTF. Written as DNA, the CDR3 is TGTGCCAGCAGCTTAGCTGCGCGGGGCTACACCTTC.

The chain uses TRBV2 and TRBJ2-2; no firm D call. CDR1 and CDR2 (germline): SNHLY, FYNNEI. This CDR3 spans 14 amino acids. V was shortened by 6 bases and J by 5 bases, with 13 bases between the two germline ends. The CDR3 loop is CASRDPTKTGELFF. The CDR3 nucleotides read TGTGCCAGCAGAGACCCTACTAAGACCGGGGAGCTGTTTTTT.

The chain uses TRBV7-2 and TRBJ2-1, with a tentative D call TRBD2 (7 bases). This CDR3 spans 15 amino acids. Germline V gene lookup returns CDR1 SGHTA and CDR2 FQGNSA. Trimming pared 5 bases from V and 6 bases from J, leaving 17 bases between. The CDR3 DNA is TGTGCCAGCAGCACCGGGGGGCCCTTACTCAATGAGCAGTTCTTC. As protein: CASSTGGPLLNEQFF.

The chain combines TRBV7-9 with TRBJ1-1; D perhaps matches TRBD1 (5 bases). Trimming stripped 1 base from V and 6 bases from J, with 12 bases between. The CDR3 sequence is 14 residues long. Germline V lookup: CDR1 SEHNR, CDR2 FQNEAQ (reference sequence). The CDR3 region has the DNA TGTGCCAGCAGCTTAGAGGGGACTCTCCCTGAAGCTTTCTTT. It encodes CASSLEGTLPEAFF.

The chain carries TRBV19 and TRBJ2-1, with 16 bases matching TRBD2. Losses at the gene ends were 4 bases for V and 7 bases for J; bases not matched to a gene: 4. Germline CDR1 reads LNHDA; CDR2 reads SQIVND (reference sequence). The CDR3 length is 16 residues. This CDR3 reads CASSTPGLAGGNEQFF. As DNA, the CDR3 is TGTGCCAGTAGTACTCCGGGACTAGCGGGGGGGAATGAGCAGTTCTTC.

This chain links TRBV19 with TRBJ2-5; 11 positions agree with TRBD2. There are 16 residues in the CDR3. V lost 6 bases to trimming and J lost 3 bases; unmatched junction nucleotides: 9. Germline CDR1 is LNHDA and CDR2 is SQIVND (reference sequence). The CDR3 sequence: CASSPGTSGKKETQYF. The CDR3 DNA reads as TGTGCCAGTAGCCCCGGGACTAGCGGAAAAAAAGAGACCCAGTACTTC.

The V gene is TRBV18, the J gene TRBJ2-7, with D possibly being TRBD2 (6 bases). Looked up from germline, CDR1 is KGHSH and CDR2 is LQKENI. Trimming removed 6 bases from V and 0 bases from J, with 15 bases in between. There are 15 residues in the CDR3. CDR3 sequence reads: CASSAGNSGSYEQYV. The CDR3 bases are TGTGCCAGCTCCGCGGGGAATAGCGGCTCCTACGAGCAGTACGTC.

This clone was recorded only once. The V and J genes are TRBV5-4 and TRBJ2-5; D call uncertain. With 2 bases removed from V and 4 bases from J, the gap between germline ends came to 12 bases. The CDR3 spans 14 residues. The germline gives CDR1 SGHNT, CDR2 YYREEE (reference sequence). The CDR3 sequence: CASSFYTVVETQYF. The CDR3 DNA reads TGTGCCAGCAGCTTCTATACGGTAGTAGAGACCCAGTACTTC.